The present T cell receptor (beta chain) was sequenced within a study of control samples from healthy donors and cancer patients. Produced via immunoSEQ multiplex PCR; TCRdb's table is partial and in-frame only. The sample records about 130,000 clones, roughly 94% being singletons. The CDR3 sequence is 15 residues long. The germline CDR1 and CDR2 sequences are SGHRS and YFSETQ. Trimming at V came to 3 bases and at J to 0 bases, leaving 3 bases not matched to a gene. Sample: PBMCs. The origin of this receptor is a man between 60 and 75 years old with colorectal cancer. The chain combines TRBV5-1 with TRBJ2-3; 8 bases agree with TRBD2. The CDR3 loop reads CASSSSGSSTDTQYF. The CDR3 bases are TGCGCCAGCAGCTCTAGCGGGTCTAGCACAGATACGCAGTATTTT.